This is a list of T cell receptor beta chains from one sample in a study of cytomegalovirus exposure and HLA in healthy donors. Clones were sequenced by immunoSEQ multiplex PCR, and TCRdb holds only the in-frame ones, with some missing. The profile covers about 70,000 clones, with just under 75% appearing a single time and around 10% taken by the ten largest. Sequenced input: PBMCs. The receptors were gathered from a human donor in good health. Both conserved end residues are part of each CDR3. A D gene is named only where the DNA matches it firmly.

D	V	J	CDR3
NA	TRBV6-5	TRBJ1-2	CASSYGPGGLYGYTF
TRBD1	TRBV7-9	TRBJ2-7	CASSWGQGYEQYF
TRBD1	TRBV19	TRBJ2-2	CASSPRTGNTGELFF
TRBD2	TRBV15	TRBJ2-1	CATSRVREGGEQFF
TRBD2	TRBV6-1	TRBJ2-3	CASSSLAGGLNTQYF
TRBD1	TRBV7-9	TRBJ1-2	CASSLAEGAHGYTF
NA	TRBV5-5	TRBJ2-5	CASSFYTGSEETQYF
TRBD2	TRBV30	TRBJ2-1	CAWVLGGSYNEQFF
TRBD2	TRBV12-5	TRBJ2-3	CASGSHSGAGRFTQYF
TRBD1	TRBV7-8	TRBJ2-5	CASSFHRDRGQETQYF
TRBD2	TRBV6-1	TRBJ2-7	CASAGGRAAYEQYF
TRBD2	TRBV5-6	TRBJ2-7	CASSSPGLGHEQYF
NA	TRBV28	TRBJ2-7	CASSFRGASFEQYF
TRBD2	TRBV29-1	TRBJ2-1	CSVEASGNYYYYYNEQFF
NA	TRBV6-1	TRBJ2-2	CASSVVRVTGELFF
NA	TRBV7-2	TRBJ1-3	CASSLALGGDSGNTIYF
NA	TRBV5-4	TRBJ2-2	CASSFQLGVNGELFF
TRBD1	TRBV28	TRBJ1-2	CASSTRTGNYGYTF
NA	TRBV7-3	TRBJ2-7	CASSPGLTTYEQYF
NA	TRBV7-2	TRBJ2-1	CASSLSGNEQFF
NA	TRBV6-5	TRBJ1-4	CASSYRGGRGEKLFF
NA	TRBV27	TRBJ2-3	CASSPTRAGTDTQYF